The 20 T cell receptor beta chains given below trace back to one sample, sequenced in a study of human T cells and chemical hapten exposure. TCRdb reprocessed the RACE reads via MiXCR and lists one record per CDR3 protein. The repertoire holds around 300,000 distinct CDR3 sequences, with approximately 8% as singletons. Time point here: pre-sensitization, week 0. As for treatment: therapeutic diphenylcyclopropenone sensitization with weekly scalp DPC. The sample here was whole blood, taken in connection with sensitization to the hapten diphenylcyclopropenone (DPC). These receptors all stem from a man younger than 30 with alopecia areata. Some clones in this sample may be carry-over from other donors' samples.

There are a few counts of this clonotype. The chain links TRBV20-1 to TRBJ1-1; D gene ambiguous. The CDR3 has 14 residues. V lost 1 base to trimming and J lost 0 bases, with 9 bases between them. The germline CDR1 and CDR2 sequences are DFQATT and SNEGSKA (reference sequence). The CDR3 sequence is CSARAGSVNTEAFF. CDR3 coding DNA: TGCAGTGCTAGAGCGGGATCGGTGAACACTGAAGCTTTCTTT.

This clonotype was picked up a small number of times. The chain carries TRBV4-3 and TRBJ2-2; D is unclear. This CDR3 is built from 16 residues. Germline loops: CDR1 LGHNA, CDR2 YSLEER. Deletions cut 4 bases from V and 5 bases from J, with 17 bases between. The CDR3: CASSRSVSRVTGELFF. DNA for the CDR3: TGCGCCAGCAGCCGTTCAGTCTCTCGCGTTACCGGGGAGCTGTTTTTT.

In this sample, this clonotype turned up a few times. The chain has TRBV10-3 and TRBJ1-5; TRBD1 matches 8 bases. Trimming removed 3 bases from V and 4 bases from J; junction bases left unmatched: 2. CDR1 and CDR2 from the germline V gene are ENHRY and SYGVKD. The CDR3 extends over 14 amino acids. The CDR3 protein is CAISETGGNQPQHF. In DNA form, the CDR3 reads TGTGCCATCAGTGAAACAGGGGGGAATCAGCCCCAGCATTTT.

This clonotype was counted a few times. The chain carries TRBV2 and TRBJ2-1; the D gene is possibly TRBD2 (7 bases). The V and J ends lost 2 bases and 9 bases respectively, with 14 bases between them. This CDR3 contains 14 residues. Germline CDR1 and CDR2: SNHLY and FYNNEI. CDR3 in amino acids: CASSERSRGGEQFF. As DNA, the CDR3 is TGTGCCAGCAGTGAAAGGTCTAGGGGGGGTGAGCAGTTCTTC. Supplemented by reference TRBV2 and TRBJ2-1, the full variable domain reads EPEVTQTPSHQVTQMGQEVILRCVPISNHLYFYWYRQILGQKVEFLVSFYNNEISEKSEIFDDQFSVERPDGSNFTLKIRSTKLEDSAMYFCASSERSRGGEQFFGPGTRLTVL.

The J gene is TRBJ1-2, the V gene TRBV11-2; D possibly corresponds to TRBD1 (5 bases). Germline-derived CDR1 and CDR2 are SGHAT and FQNNGV. The V end was cut by 5 bases, the J end by 3 bases, with 7 bases between. The CDR3 length is 12 residues. CDR3 sequence reads: CASSVTDYGYTF. The CDR3, as DNA: TGTGCCAGCAGCGTGACAGACTATGGCTACACCTTC. The variable domain in full, completed from reference TRBV11-2 and TRBJ1-2, reads EAGVAQSPRYKIIEKRQSVAFWCNPISGHATLYWYQQILGQGPKLLIQFQNNGVVDDSQLPKDRFSAERLKGVDSTLKIQPAKLEDSAVYLCASSVTDYGYTFGSGTRLTVV.

CDR3 in DNA: TGTGCCAGCAGCTTTCTACTTTATTCCGGGGAGCTGTTTTTT. It yields the protein CASSFLLYSGELFF. This rearrangement joins TRBV11-2 to TRBJ2-2; D remains ambiguous. Germline lookup yields CDR1 SGHAT and CDR2 FQNNGV. Trimming removed 3 bases from V and 6 bases from J, with 11 bases in between. CDR3 length: 14 residues. The full variable domain, in which reference TRBV11-2 and TRBJ2-2 provide the parts outside the CDR3, is EAGVAQSPRYKIIEKRQSVAFWCNPISGHATLYWYQQILGQGPKLLIQFQNNGVVDDSQLPKDRFSAERLKGVDSTLKIQPAKLEDSAVYLCASSFLLYSGELFFGEGSRLTVL.

In DNA, the CDR3 is TGCGCCAGCAACAGGGGTGAAGGGGCCAACGTCCTGACTTTC. Residues: CASNRGEGANVLTF. V usage is TRBV5-1 and J usage is TRBJ2-6; 7 nucleotides match TRBD1. From germline, CDR1 is SGHRS and CDR2 YFSETQ. CDR3 length: 14 residues. Germline trimming cut 6 bases from V and 4 bases from J; bases unmatched to any gene: 4.

There are many counts of this clonotype. The J gene is TRBJ1-5, the V gene TRBV12-3 or TRBV12-4; no firm D call. The length of the CDR3 is 12 residues. V dropped 3 bases and J dropped 7 bases, with 7 bases sitting between them. The CDR3 region is CASSLKRQPQHF. The DNA for the CDR3 is TGTGCCAGCAGTTTGAAGAGACAGCCCCAGCATTTT.

This clonotype was counted ten times or more. J is TRBJ1-5 and V is TRBV12-3 or TRBV12-4; the D gene is possibly TRBD1 (5 bases). V was cut by 5 bases and J by 7 bases, with 9 bases left in between. The length of the CDR3 is 12 residues. The CDR3 DNA reads TGTGCCAGCAGTCGCGACAGCCAGCCCCAGCATTTT. Its protein is CASSRDSQPQHF.

V usage is TRBV7-9 and J usage is TRBJ2-3, with D possibly being TRBD1 (5 bases). CDR3 length: 13 amino acids. Germline CDR1 is SEHNR and CDR2 is FQNEAQ (reference sequence). Trimming shortened V by 7 bases and J by 4 bases, and 12 bases separated the two germline ends. The CDR3 DNA reads as TGTGCCAGCACCCCAGGGAAAGCAGATACGCAGTATTTT. It codes for CASTPGKADTQYF.

This clonotype was seen repeatedly, ten times or more. The chain uses TRBV20-1 and TRBJ1-5, with D possibly matching TRBD1 (5 bases). CDR3 length: 13 amino acids. Trimming shortened V by 2 bases and J by 6 bases, and 11 bases separated the two germline ends. The germline gives CDR1 DFQATT, CDR2 SNEGSKA (reference sequence). In DNA, the CDR3 is TGCAGTGCTAGAAGACAGCTTCCTCAGCCCCAGCATTTT. Protein sequence: CSARRQLPQPQHF.

The CDR3 loop reads CASKTPTITGPNSGNTIYF. CDR3 bases: TGTGCCAGCAAGACTCCAACTATAACCGGGCCCAACTCTGGAAACACCATATATTTT. V usage is TRBV28 and J usage is TRBJ1-3; D remains ambiguous. Trimming left V 7 bases short and J 0 bases short, with 25 bases between. CDR1 and CDR2 (germline): MDHEN, SYDVKM. CDR3 length: 19 amino acids.

This clonotype was counted many times. CDR3 amino acids: CASSQDSGRYGYTF. CDR3 bases: TGTGCCAGCAGCCAAGATTCGGGTCGCTATGGCTACACCTTC. The V gene is TRBV14, the J gene TRBJ1-2; D not resolved. CDR1 is SGHDN, CDR2 FVKESK, per germline. This CDR3 region has 14 residues. V lost 0 bases and J 4 bases, leaving 9 bases between the germline ends.

CDR3 DNA sequence: TGTGCCAGCAGCCCTCAAGCGGGGGGTGCCTACGAGCAGTACTTC. Protein sequence: CASSPQAGGAYEQYF. The chain has TRBV12-3 or TRBV12-4 and TRBJ2-7, with TRBD2 identical over 9 bases. With 6 bases clipped from V and 2 bases from J, the junction kept 8 bases outside the gene matches. This CDR3 is built from 15 residues.

This rearrangement joins TRBV7-9 to TRBJ1-6; D is undetermined. The CDR3 has 16 residues. The V gene's germline CDR1 is SEHNR and CDR2 FQNEAQ (reference sequence). The ends were cut back, 5 bases at V and 0 bases at J, with 11 bases in the middle. As DNA, the CDR3 is TGTGCCAGCAGCAATGACCTTGCCTCCTATAATTCACCCCTCCACTTT. Translated, it gives CASSNDLASYNSPLHF. Full variable domain (missing parts from reference TRBV7-9 and TRBJ1-6): DTGVSQNPRHKITKRGQNVTFRCDPISEHNRLYWYRQTLGQGPEFLTYFQNEAQLEKSRLLSDRFSAERPKGSFSTLEIQRTEQGDSAMYLCASSNDLASYNSPLHFGNGTRLTVT.

This clonotype has more than one count but fewer than ten. The chain joins TRBV4-1 to TRBJ2-2; TRBD1 or TRBD2 may be the D gene (6 bases each). Germline assignment: CDR1 MGHRA and CDR2 YSYEKL. The CDR3 contains 15 residues. Trimming shortened V by 6 bases and J by 5 bases, and 16 bases separated the two germline ends. For the CDR3, the DNA is TGCGCCAGCAGGCTGAGGGGGGAAGGTACCGGGGAGCTGTTTTTT. Encoded protein: CASRLRGEGTGELFF.

V is TRBV3-1 and J is TRBJ2-5; 12 nucleotides align to TRBD2. Germline V CDR1 and CDR2: LGHDT, YNNKEL (reference sequence). The CDR3 contains 19 residues. The V and J ends lost 0 bases and 1 base, in that order; junction bases with no gene match: 9. For the CDR3, the DNA is TGTGCCAGCAGCCAAGATACCCTGACTAGCGGGGGACCCCAAGAGACCCAGTACTTC. Translating gives CASSQDTLTSGGPQETQYF.

In this sample, this clonotype turned up a few times. The gene calls are TRBV20-1 and TRBJ1-1; 8 bases fit TRBD1. The germline V gene has CDR1 DFQATT and CDR2 SNEGSKA (reference sequence). This CDR3 is 12 amino acids long. With 3 bases clipped from V and 4 bases from J, the junction kept 1 base outside the gene matches. The CDR3, as DNA: TGCAGTGCTAGGACAGGGGCCACTGAAGCTTTCTTT. Its translation is CSARTGATEAFF.

This clonotype has more than one count but fewer than ten. One junction end does not reproduce the germline sequence, and a read error may be involved. This chain joins TRBV6-5 and TRBJ1-6, with unresolved D. The CDR3 is 14 amino acids. Germline CDR1 reads MNHEY; CDR2 reads SVGAGI. CDR3 loop: CASRPGSFNSPLHF. In DNA form, the CDR3 reads TGTGCCAGCAGACCCGGGTCCTTTAATTCACCCCTCCACTTT.

The rearrangement joins TRBV10-3 to TRBJ1-2, with D possibly matching TRBD1 (5 bases). The V end was cut by 3 bases, the J end by 2 bases, with 13 bases between. The germline gives CDR1 ENHRY, CDR2 SYGVKD. The CDR3 is made up of 15 amino acids. CDR3 residues: CAISDPSTVNYGYTF. CDR3 DNA sequence: TGTGCCATCAGTGACCCCTCGACAGTCAACTATGGCTACACCTTC.